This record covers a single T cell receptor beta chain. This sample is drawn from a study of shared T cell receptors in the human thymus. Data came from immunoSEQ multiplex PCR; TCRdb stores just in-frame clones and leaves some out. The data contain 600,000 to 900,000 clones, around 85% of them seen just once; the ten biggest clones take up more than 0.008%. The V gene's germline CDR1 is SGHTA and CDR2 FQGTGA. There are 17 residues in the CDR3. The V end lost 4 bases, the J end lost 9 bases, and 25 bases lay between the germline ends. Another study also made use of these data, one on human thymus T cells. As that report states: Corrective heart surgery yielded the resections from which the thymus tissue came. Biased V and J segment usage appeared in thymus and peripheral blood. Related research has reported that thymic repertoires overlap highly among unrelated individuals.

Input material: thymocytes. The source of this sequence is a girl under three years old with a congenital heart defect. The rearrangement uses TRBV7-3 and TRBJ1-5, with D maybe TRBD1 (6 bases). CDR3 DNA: TGTGCCAGCAGCTCAAATTCGACAGGCTTCATACGGCGGCCCCAGCATTTT. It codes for CASSSNSTGFIRRPQHF. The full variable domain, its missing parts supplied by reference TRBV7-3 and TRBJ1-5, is GAGVSQTPSNKVTEKGKYVELRCDPISGHTALYWYRQSLGQGPEFLIYFQGTGAADDSGLPNDRFFAVRPEGSVSTLKIQRTERGDSAVYLCASSSNSTGFIRRPQHFGDGTRLSIL.